Detailed here is one T cell receptor beta chain. The entry originates in a study of blood T cell repertoires in COVID-19. Sequencing was performed with immunoSEQ multiplex PCR; in TCRdb, only in-frame clones are kept and a portion is missing. Of 200,000 to 300,000 clones in the sample, over 80% were seen once. The V gene lost 1 base and the J gene lost 1 base, with 13 bases spanning the gap. The germline CDR1 and CDR2 sequences are SEHNR and FQNEAQ (reference sequence). CDR3 length: 16 amino acids. The J gene is TRBJ2-5, the V gene TRBV7-9; tentatively, D is TRBD1 (5 bases). The TCR sequence derives from a human donor in a cohort sampled during active COVID-19. Sample: peripheral blood. Here the CDR3 reads CASSLGAGLSQETQYF. The CDR3 DNA reads as TGTGCCAGCAGCTTAGGTGCAGGGCTCAGCCAAGAGACCCAGTACTTC.